This T cell receptor beta chain stems from a study of blood T cell repertoires in COVID-19. Germline V lookup: CDR1 MNHEY, CDR2 SVGAGI. V lost 6 bases and J lost 2, with 14 bases in between. The length of the CDR3 is 14 residues. Methods used by the authors: Estimated nucleated cell counts came from reference gene primer amplification. TCRdb keeps only in-frame clones here, not all; method: immunoSEQ multiplex PCR. From that table come the V and J calls and clone size; the DNA was used to work out D and trimming. The table lists 90,000 to 120,000 clones, about 86% of them singletons. The sequence came from a woman of 80 years or more with active or convalescent COVID-19. Source material: peripheral blood. The V and J genes are TRBV6-5 and TRBJ2-7, with TRBD1 as a possible D gene (6 bases). CDR3 protein: CASRMGQGTYEQYF. The CDR3 coding sequence is TGTGCCAGCAGGATGGGGCAGGGGACCTACGAGCAGTACTTC.